The present T cell receptor beta chain was sequenced within a study of T cell responses to AZD1222 COVID-19 vaccine. This clone was recorded only once. Its antigen remains unknown. The table came from immunoSEQ multiplex PCR; TCRdb's copy has only in-frame clones and leaves some out. The data hold more than 100,000 clones, with approximately 89% observed a single time. V dropped 4 bases and J dropped 5 bases, with 18 bases sitting between them. There are 15 residues in the CDR3. Looked up from germline, CDR1 is SGHNT and CDR2 is YYREEE (reference sequence). Overall study results and limits: Scientists sampled the repertoires only once the peak T cell response had passed. Spike-specific TCR breadth and depth rose after two AZD1222 doses. Vaccine-associated CD4 TCRs spanned spike, dominant at 160-218 and 743-854.

The origin of this receptor is an adult in good health. The source was peripheral blood, collected on day 0 of AZD1222 vaccination. This chain links TRBV5-4 with TRBJ2-5; D uncertain. In nucleotides, the CDR3 is TGTGCCAGCAGCAGACCGGGCCCCAGGCAGGAGACCCAGTACTTC. Translating it yields CASSRPGPRQETQYF.